A single sample is the source of the 21 T cell receptor beta chains below, sequenced in a study of cytomegalovirus exposure and HLA in healthy donors. Researchers ran the PCR with 60 Vbeta and 13 Jbeta primers. Method: immunoSEQ multiplex PCR; TCRdb's copy keeps in-frame clones and lacks some. The sample carries under 200,000 clones, around nine tenths recorded once. Input material: PBMCs. Every receptor here comes from a woman aged 18-30 years in good health and CMV-seronegative.

This sequence joins TRBV28 and TRBJ2-1, with TRBD2 identical over 8 bases. Per the germline V gene, CDR1 is MDHEN and CDR2 is SYDVKM. The CDR3 runs 18 residues. The ends lost 4 bases at V and 4 bases at J; junction bases unmatched: 15. Here the CDR3 DNA reads TGTGCCAGCAGTTCCCGTTTTAGATTAGCGGGGTCTTACAATGAGCAGTTCTTC. This sequence encodes CASSSRFRLAGSYNEQFF.

The V and J genes are TRBV19 and TRBJ2-7; TRBD2 aligns across 10 bases. V was pared by 3 bases and J by 4 bases, with 6 bases of the junction left unmatched. The CDR3 covers 15 residues. Germline CDR1 is LNHDA and CDR2 is SQIVND (reference sequence). The CDR3 protein is CASSIGAGGLYEQYF. DNA for the CDR3: TGTGCCAGTAGTATTGGAGCGGGAGGGTTATACGAGCAGTACTTC.

In regard to this clone: As the CDR3 is not closed by the conserved phenylalanine or tryptophan, this likely results from a read error. The DNA is omitted, as the CDR3 cannot be located on it reliably, and the CDR3 follows TCRdb's listing. The J gene is TRBJ2-3, the V gene TRBV2; the DNA was not compared with TRBD2, the D call given in the table. Termini included, the CDR3 measures 12 amino acids. From germline, CDR1 is SNHLY and CDR2 FYNNEI. The CDR3 sequence is CASRSAGGPPWD.

This clone was seen more than once but under ten times. The DNA for the CDR3 is TGCAGCGTTGTAGTGCAGGGGGGTGAAAAACTGTTTTTT. Translated: CSVVVQGGEKLFF. This chain connects TRBV29-1 to TRBJ1-4, with TRBD1 matching 7 bases. CDR1 and CDR2 from the germline V gene are SQVTM and ANQGSEA. The junction had 6 bases not matched to a gene; V was cut back by 4 bases and J by 7 bases. The CDR3 consists of 13 residues. Full variable domain (rest looked up from reference TRBV29-1 and TRBJ1-4): SAVISQKPSRDICQRGTSLTIQCQVDSQVTMMFWYRQQPGQSLTLIATANQGSEATYESGFVIDKFPISRPNLTFSTLTVSNMSPEDSSIYLCSVVVQGGEKLFFGSGTQLSVL.

The CDR3 coding sequence is TGCGCCAGCAGCTTACCACATACCGGGACAGCGAACACTGAAGCTTTCTTT. It codes for CASSLPHTGTANTEAFF. The chain carries TRBV5-1 and TRBJ1-1; TRBD1 aligns across 7 bases. This CDR3 is 17 amino acids long. V trimming: 2 bases; J trimming: 1 base; junction bases outside the gene matches: 11. Germline V gene data show CDR1 as SGHRS and CDR2 as YFSETQ.

The chain has TRBV27 and TRBJ2-7; 9 bases align to TRBD1. Per the germline V gene, CDR1 is MNHEY and CDR2 is SMNVEV (reference sequence). After removal of 6 bases from V and 7 bases from J, the junction contained 7 bases not matched to a gene. This CDR3 spans 13 amino acids. The CDR3 bases are TGTGCCAGCAGAGGGACAGGGTTGAGGGAGCAGTACTTC. This codes for CASRGTGLREQYF.

The chain is built from TRBV5-1 and TRBJ1-6; TRBD1 matches at 8 bases. The length of the CDR3 is 17 residues. From germline, CDR1 is SGHRS and CDR2 YFSETQ. Germline trimming cut 0 bases from V and 5 bases from J; bases unmatched to any gene: 7. In nucleotides, the CDR3 is TGCGCCAGCAGCTTGGCCCGACAGGGGTGGAATAATTCACCCCTCCACTTT. Translating gives CASSLARQGWNNSPLHF.

The CDR3 loop reads CASSLLQVANTGELFF. The CDR3 DNA follows: TGTGCCAGTAGTCTCCTACAGGTCGCGAACACCGGGGAGCTGTTTTTT. V and J are TRBV19 and TRBJ2-2; D may be TRBD1 (5 bases). Germline CDR1 reads LNHDA; CDR2 reads SQIVND (reference sequence). CDR3 size: 16 residues. Trimming removed 5 bases at V and 0 bases at J, with 13 bases between.

V is TRBV27 and J is TRBJ1-1; 8 bases match TRBD1. Trimming cost V 6 bases and J 5 bases; bases outside gene matches: 8. Germline V gives CDR1 MNHEY, CDR2 SMNVEV (reference sequence). This CDR3 region has 14 residues. In nucleotides, the CDR3 is TGTGCCAGCAGCGGGACAGGCTTTTTTACTGAAGCTTTCTTT. It is translated as CASSGTGFFTEAFF.

The V and J genes are TRBV27 and TRBJ2-1, with 9 bases fitting TRBD2. V lost 4 bases to trimming and J lost 7 bases; unmatched junction nucleotides: 11. The germline CDR1 and CDR2 sequences are MNHEY and SMNVEV (reference sequence). There are 16 residues in the CDR3. The CDR3 loop is CASSSLASGRRNEQFF. Written as DNA, the CDR3 is TGTGCCAGCAGTTCCCTCGCCAGCGGGAGGAGGAATGAGCAGTTCTTC.

The CDR3 here is CASSSTGGNEQFF. The CDR3 DNA reads as TGCGCCAGCAGCTCTACGGGGGGGAATGAGCAGTTCTTC. The genes are TRBV5-1 and TRBJ2-1, with 8 bases that match TRBD2. The CDR3 is made up of 13 amino acids. CDR1 and CDR2 from the germline V gene are SGHRS and YFSETQ. V gave up 3 bases and J gave up 7 bases; unmatched junction bases: 3.

The chain has TRBV9 and TRBJ1-3; the D gene is possibly TRBD1 (5 bases). Trimming stripped 0 bases from V and 0 bases from J, with 10 bases between. Germline V gene lookup returns CDR1 SGDLS and CDR2 YYNGEE. The CDR3 is 16 amino acids. The CDR3 coding sequence is TGTGCCAGCAGCGTAGTCAGACAGCACTCTGGAAACACCATATATTTT. Translation: CASSVVRQHSGNTIYF.

J is TRBJ2-7 and V is TRBV30, with D possibly being TRBD2 (5 bases). Germline CDR1 GTSNPN, CDR2 SVGIG (reference sequence). This CDR3 spans 14 amino acids. Trimming stripped 0 bases from V and 4 bases from J, with 13 bases between. Here the CDR3 reads CAWSVRTRAYEQYF. CDR3 bases: TGTGCCTGGAGTGTACGAACTAGGGCGTACGAGCAGTACTTC.

In its sample, this clone was seen a few times. Other nucleotide sequences from this sample produce the same CDR3. The chain uses TRBV19 and TRBJ1-5; D is unclear. The CDR3 spans 12 residues. Germline CDR1 LNHDA, CDR2 SQIVND (reference sequence). With 6 bases removed from V and 2 bases from J, the gap between germline ends came to 5 bases. The CDR3 sequence is CASSLRNQPQHF. The CDR3 region has the DNA TGTGCCAGTAGCCTACGCAATCAGCCCCAGCATTTT.

This sequence joins TRBV6-1 and TRBJ1-1; 8 bases are shared with TRBD1. Germline V gives CDR1 MNHNS, CDR2 SASEGT. This CDR3 contains 16 residues. After removal of 2 bases from V and 2 bases from J, the junction contained 7 bases not matched to a gene. The CDR3 loop reads CASSELTGGGNTEAFF. The CDR3 DNA follows: TGTGCCAGCAGTGAACTTACAGGGGGGGGTAACACTGAAGCTTTCTTT.

The V gene is TRBV30, the J gene TRBJ2-1; 12 nucleotides line up with TRBD2. CDR1 is GTSNPN and CDR2 is SVGIG in the germline V gene (reference sequence). CDR3 length equals 14 residues. Germline trimming cut 5 bases from V and 6 bases from J; bases unmatched to any gene: 5. The CDR3: CAWERLAGANEQFF. DNA of the CDR3: TGTGCCTGGGAGAGACTAGCGGGAGCCAATGAGCAGTTCTTC.

The chain recombines TRBV28 with TRBJ2-6, with a tentative D call TRBD2 (5 bases). CDR3 length: 14 amino acids. Looked up from germline, CDR1 is MDHEN and CDR2 is SYDVKM. V lost 3 bases to trimming and J lost 4 bases, with 7 bases between them. The CDR3 region has the DNA TGTGCCAGCAGTTTGTCGGGAGGGGCCAACGTCCTGACTTTC. Translating it yields CASSLSGGANVLTF.

This chain joins TRBV19 and TRBJ1-2; 8 bases map to TRBD1. The junction had 1 base not matched to a gene; V was cut back by 3 bases and J by 4 bases. This CDR3 region has 13 residues. Germline V gene sequence: CDR1 LNHDA, CDR2 SQIVND (reference sequence). CDR3 in amino acids: CASSIDRGYGYTF. DNA for the CDR3: TGTGCCAGTAGTATCGACAGGGGCTATGGCTACACCTTC.

The chain couples TRBV12-1 to TRBJ2-7; the D call of TRBD1 is as the table states it, not checked on the DNA. TRBV12-1 constitutes a pseudogene. The CDR3 has 18 amino acids. For the CDR3, the DNA is TGTGCCAGCAGCTTTCTCGCGGGACAGGGTAGGAAGTCCTACGAGCAGTACTTC. It translates to CASSFLAGQGRKSYEQYF.

Concerning this clone itself: The junction departs from the called germline gene at one end, perhaps through a read error. The rearrangement links TRBV30 to TRBJ1-1; the match to TRBD1 covers 7 bases. Germline V gene data show CDR1 as GTSNPN and CDR2 as SVGIG (reference sequence). The CDR3 sequence is 15 residues long. In nucleotides, the CDR3 is TGTGCCTGGAGTGTACACTCCAGGGGGAACACTCAAGCTTTCTTT. Translated, it gives CAWSVHSRGNTQAFF. The full variable domain, its missing parts supplied by reference TRBV30 and TRBJ1-1, is SQTIHQWPATLVQPVGSPLSLECTVEGTSNPNLYWYRQAAGRGLQLLFYSVGIGQISSEVPQNLSASRPQDRQFILSSKKLLLSDSGFYLCAWSVHSRGNTQAFFGQGTRLTVV.

With regard to this clone: This same CDR3 is encoded by further DNA sequences in the sample. The genes are TRBV16 and TRBJ2-7, with a tentative D call TRBD1 (6 bases). V lost 1 base and J lost 3, with 22 bases in between. From germline, CDR1 is KGHSY and CDR2 FQNENV. The CDR3 sequence is 18 residues long. Here the CDR3 reads CASSQFAGVSRLNYEQYF. In DNA, the CDR3 is TGTGCCAGCAGCCAATTCGCAGGGGTTAGCCGACTAAACTACGAGCAGTACTTC.